These 12 T cell receptor beta chains share one sample of origin, sequenced in a study of T-cell memory formation after mild COVID-19 (dated by TCRdb to the early 2020s). The library was obtained by 5' RACE. Sequencing was performed on an Illumina NovaSeq 6000. The public reads were run again by TCRdb, first through fastp at Q25 and then through MiXCR, and only productive beta chains were kept. Each entry is one CDR3 protein sequence, shown with its most common DNA and genes. The sample table lists some 490,000 distinct CDR3 sequences, roughly 18% of them with a count of one. About 12% of the sample is taken by the ten largest. Sequencing input: PBMCs or a T cell subset sorted from them (not recorded which). Receptor source: an adult woman who had mild COVID-19 (a few samples of this study predate the infection). The sample titles of this study are shuffled in the database, so cell type and time point are left out; the donor was told from shared clones.

The chain recombines TRBV4-3 with TRBJ2-2, with 13 bases fitting TRBD2. The CDR3 extends over 18 amino acids. Germline V CDR1 and CDR2: LGHNA, YSLEER. V gave up 4 bases and J gave up 6 bases; unmatched junction bases: 11. The CDR3 DNA follows: TGCGCCAGCAGCCTTTTAGGACTAGCGGGAGTGGGGGCCGGGGAGCTGTTTTTT. It translates to CASSLLGLAGVGAGELFF.

J is TRBJ2-3 and V is TRBV6-5; 7 positions agree with TRBD1. Germline CDR1 and CDR2: MNHEY and SVGAGI. The CDR3 totals 13 residues. Trimming at V came to 5 bases and at J to 7 bases, leaving 6 bases not matched to a gene. The CDR3, as DNA: TGTGCCAGCAGTGAGGGGGCAAAAAATACGCAGTATTTT. Residues: CASSEGAKNTQYF.

The chain links TRBV6-2 or TRBV6-3 to TRBJ1-5, with a weak D call TRBD1 (6 bases). The germline V gene encodes CDR1 MNHEY and CDR2 SVGEGT. The CDR3 is made up of 13 amino acids. Trimming took off 5 bases at V and 10 bases at J, with 15 bases between the two ends. The CDR3 is CASSTRGISPQHF. The CDR3 region has the DNA TGTGCCAGCAGTACCAGGGGTATCAGCCCCCAGCATTTT.

The CDR3 loop reads CASSPDRGTGYTF. For the CDR3, the DNA is TGTGCCAGCAGCCCGGACAGGGGGACTGGCTACACCTTC. The chain carries TRBV7-6 and TRBJ1-2; 10 positions agree with TRBD1. Losses at the gene ends were 5 bases for V and 7 bases for J; bases not matched to a gene: 4. The length of the CDR3 is 13 residues. Germline V gives CDR1 SGHVS, CDR2 FNYEAQ.

This clonotype was picked up a small number of times. This sequence joins TRBV20-1 and TRBJ2-7; 16 nucleotides line up with TRBD2. This CDR3 comprises 17 residues. V gave up 5 bases and J gave up 3 bases; unmatched junction bases: 10. Germline V gives CDR1 DFQATT, CDR2 SNEGSKA (reference sequence). The CDR3 coding sequence is TGCAGTGCTCTTGGGACTAGCGGGAGGGGGAATCTCTACGAGCAGTACTTC. As protein: CSALGTSGRGNLYEQYF.

In regard to this clonotype: A read error is possible here, since a much larger clone lies one base away. The chain has TRBV7-2 and TRBJ2-5; 7 bases match TRBD1. This CDR3 contains 14 residues. J gave up 1 base and V 7 bases, and 6 bases lay outside the gene matches. The V gene's germline CDR1 is SGHTA and CDR2 FQGNSA. CDR3 amino acids: CASIAQGIQETQYF. CDR3 nucleotide sequence: TGTGCCAGCATCGCACAGGGGATCCAAGAGACCCAGTACTTC.

This clonotype was observed a few times. The genes are TRBV4-1 and TRBJ2-1; D unclear. Trimming removed 0 bases at V and 0 bases at J, with 9 bases between. This CDR3 is built from 16 residues. CDR1 is MGHRA and CDR2 is YSYEKL in the germline V gene. The CDR3 DNA reads TGCGCCAGCAGCCAAGATTTCCCCGTCTCCTACAATGAGCAGTTCTTC. Translation gives CASSQDFPVSYNEQFF.

This clonotype turned up a few times. This chain links TRBV18 with TRBJ1-5; tentative D call: TRBD1 (6 bases). Germline loops: CDR1 KGHSH, CDR2 LQKENI. V shed 4 bases and J shed 3 bases, with 19 bases lying between them. The CDR3 totals 17 residues. As DNA, the CDR3 is TGTGCCAGCTCACGAGGGGGGCAGGGTATTTCCAATCAGCCCCAGCATTTT. This translates into CASSRGGQGISNQPQHF.

This clonotype was picked up a small number of times. V gene TRBV30 combines with J gene TRBJ1-5; D might be TRBD1 (5 bases). Between the trimmed V and J ends, which lost 1 base and 3 bases, there was a span of 13 bases. Germline-derived CDR1 and CDR2 are GTSNPN and SVGIG (reference sequence). This CDR3 contains 15 residues. The CDR3 DNA sequence: TGTGCCTGGAGTGGAAGAGGGGTCAACAATCAGCCCCAGCATTTT. Encoded protein: CAWSGRGVNNQPQHF.

This clonotype turned up a few times. The rearrangement uses TRBV12-3 or TRBV12-4 and TRBJ1-1; D is possibly TRBD1 (5 bases). The CDR3 has 11 residues. V gave up 5 bases and J gave up 10 bases, with 11 bases separating them. CDR3 sequence reads: CASSLQRGAFF. In DNA, the CDR3 is TGTGCCAGCAGTCTACAGAGGGGAGCTTTCTTT.

In its sample, this clonotype was seen once. J is TRBJ1-1 and V is TRBV6-1; D might be TRBD1 (5 bases). The CDR3 runs 13 residues. The V gene's germline CDR1 is MNHNS and CDR2 SASEGT. The V end lost 5 bases, the J end lost 4 bases, and 11 bases lay between the germline ends. DNA for the CDR3: TGTGCCAGCAGTACAGCGGGGGTCACTGAAGCTTTCTTT. Encoded protein: CASSTAGVTEAFF.

This clonotype came up a few times. This chain joins TRBV15 and TRBJ2-7; 14 bases are a match to TRBD2. The trim removed 4 bases at V and 6 bases at J, leaving 8 bases unmatched. There are 16 residues in the CDR3. The germline V gene encodes CDR1 LNHNV and CDR2 YYDKDF (reference sequence). The CDR3 protein is CATSTRLAGGRSEQYF. CDR3 DNA: TGTGCCACCAGCACCCGACTAGCGGGAGGGAGGAGCGAGCAGTACTTC.